Listed below are T cell receptor beta chains from one sample, sequenced in a study of blood T cell repertoires in COVID-19. The protocol was immunoSEQ multiplex PCR, while the TCRdb copy is restricted to in-frame clones and leaves out a portion. The sample includes approximately 27,000 clones, 89% of them seen just once. Sequenced: peripheral blood. These receptors all come from a human donor with acute or convalescent COVID-19. The donor label of this sample is uncertain. Each CDR3 is given with its conserved first and last residue. D genes are given only for firm matches. Part of the rows lack a size; the others show once, few, many or a class for expanded clones.

j_call clone_size d_call v_call cdr3_aa cdr3_nt
TRBJ2-7 - TRBD1 TRBV9 CASSAESRGLREQYF TGTGCCAGCAGCGCGGAGTCCAGGGGGCTTAGGGAGCAGTACTTC
TRBJ2-2 - - TRBV19 CASRISGTGELFF TGTGCCAGTAGGATTTCAGGGACCGGGGAGCTGTTTTTT
TRBJ1-1 once - TRBV19 CASQDLSKAFF TGTGCCAGCCAGGATCTTTCGAAAGCTTTCTTT
TRBJ2-3 - TRBD2 TRBV10-1 CASSRGTSGSYGTQYF TGCGCCAGCAGCCGGGGGACTAGCGGGAGCTATGGTACGCAGTATTTT
TRBJ1-5 - - TRBV28 CASSFGGAQHF TGTGCCAGCAGTTTCGGTGGAGCCCAGCATTTT
TRBJ2-1 - - TRBV7-2 CASGQHNEQFF TGTGCCAGCGGACAGCACAATGAGCAGTTCTTC
TRBJ2-1 - TRBD2 TRBV7-6 CASSPESSGSMGDEQFF TGTGCCAGCAGCCCAGAGTCTAGCGGGAGTATGGGCGATGAGCAGTTCTTC
TRBJ1-3 - - TRBV11-2 CASSLEASGNTIYF TGTGCCAGCAGCTTAGAGGCTTCGGGAAACACCATATATTTT
TRBJ2-1 - TRBD1 TRBV11-2 CASSAGTERYNEQFF TGTGCCAGCAGCGCAGGGACAGAAAGGTACAATGAGCAGTTCTTC
TRBJ1-4 - - TRBV4-2 CASSQVAGPARGNEKLFF TGTGCCAGCAGCCAAGTGGCAGGGCCGGCGAGAGGTAATGAAAAACTGTTTTTT
TRBJ1-5 - TRBD1 TRBV6-2/TRBV6-3 CASSPGGGSRGVSQPQHF TGTGCCAGCAGCCCTGGTGGGGGGAGCAGGGGGGTCAGTCAGCCCCAGCATTTT
TRBJ2-1 - TRBD2 TRBV5-4 CASSLRLAGHEQFF TGTGCCAGCAGCTTGCGATTAGCGGGACATGAGCAGTTCTTC
TRBJ1-6 - TRBD1 TRBV7-3 CASSAGQGRFSPLHF TGTGCCAGCAGCGCAGGACAGGGGAGATTTTCACCCCTCCACTTT
TRBJ2-2 - - TRBV6-4 CASSNTNTGELFF TGTGCCAGCAGTAATACTAACACCGGGGAGCTGTTTTTT
TRBJ1-1 - - TRBV5-1 CASSLAGEGVGTEAFF TGCGCCAGCAGCTTGGCCGGAGAAGGGGTGGGCACTGAAGCTTTCTTT
TRBJ1-2 - - TRBV7-9 CASSWGGSRGGYTF TGTGCCAGCAGCTGGGGGGGCAGTCGTGGTGGCTACACCTTC
TRBJ2-7 - TRBD1 TRBV27 CASRRNGQGLSYEQYF TGTGCCAGCAGGAGGAACGGACAGGGGCTCTCCTACGAGCAGTACTTC
TRBJ1-3 - - TRBV30 CAWGAGNTIYF TGTGCCTGGGGCGCGGGGAACACCATATATTTT
TRBJ2-7 - TRBD2 TRBV6-5 CASSLAGGPMNEQYF TGTGCCAGCAGTTTAGCGGGAGGGCCTATGAACGAGCAGTACTTC
TRBJ2-1 - TRBD1 TRBV6-1 CASSDLPGTGLNEQFF TGTGCCAGCAGTGACCTACCAGGGACAGGGCTAAATGAGCAGTTCTTC
TRBJ2-5 - - TRBV6-6 CASSYSTAGRETQYF TGTGCCAGCAGTTACTCGACAGCCGGGCGGGAGACCCAGTACTTC
TRBJ2-3 once TRBD2 TRBV27 CASRVGGSGTDTQYF TGTGCCAGCCGCGTGGGGGGGTCGGGCACAGATACGCAGTATTTT
TRBJ2-1 - - TRBV12-3/TRBV12-4 CASSLLGYNEQFF TGTGCCAGCAGTCTTCTAGGTTACAATGAGCAGTTCTTC
TRBJ2-2 - TRBD2 TRBV27 CASSLRGLALNTGELFF TGTGCCAGCAGTTTACGGGGACTAGCGCTTAACACCGGGGAGCTGTTTTTT
TRBJ1-4 - - TRBV6-5 CASRDRTNEKLFF TGTGCCAGCAGGGACAGAACAAATGAAAAACTGTTTTTT
TRBJ1-1 - TRBD1 TRBV18 CASSPLHRGETEAFF TGTGCCAGCTCACCACTCCACAGGGGAGAAACTGAAGCTTTCTTT
TRBJ1-6 - - TRBV30 CAWRIGGGYSPLHF TGTGCCTGGAGGATTGGGGGAGGGTATTCACCCCTCCACTTT
TRBJ1-2 - - TRBV29-1 CSVGQGPNYGYTF TGCAGCGTTGGGCAGGGGCCAAACTATGGCTACACCTTC
TRBJ2-5 - TRBD2 TRBV24-1 CATSDGRGTVGETQYF TGTGCCACCAGTGATGGGCGGGGGACTGTGGGAGAGACCCAGTACTTC
TRBJ2-3 - - TRBV7-3 CASSPGGAVTDTQYF TGTGCCAGCAGCCCCGGGGGAGCGGTCACAGATACGCAGTATTTT
TRBJ1-2 once TRBD1 TRBV6-1 CASSEGSGGYGYTF TGTGCCAGCAGTGAAGGCTCAGGGGGCTATGGCTACACCTTC
TRBJ1-3 - - TRBV4-1 CASSQIWTPNSGNTIYF TGCGCCAGCAGCCAAATTTGGACACCCAACTCTGGAAACACCATATATTTT
TRBJ2-1 - - TRBV6-5 CASTAPAQGGNEQFF TGTGCCAGCACCGCCCCTGCGCAGGGTGGTAATGAGCAGTTCTTC
TRBJ2-7 - TRBD1 TRBV5-1 CASSPDRGTYEQYF TGCGCCAGCAGCCCCGACAGGGGGACCTACGAGCAGTACTTC
TRBJ1-2 few - TRBV12-3/TRBV12-4 CASSFGQTLSYTF TGTGCCAGCAGTTTCGGACAAACCCTAAGCTACACCTTC
TRBJ1-4 - - TRBV27 CASSGLSNEKLFF TGTGCCAGCAGTGGGCTATCTAATGAAAAACTGTTTTTT
TRBJ2-2 - TRBD2 TRBV6-2/TRBV6-3 CASSTGLAGTGELFF TGTGCCAGCAGCACGGGACTAGCGGGCACCGGGGAGCTGTTTTTT
TRBJ2-3 - TRBD2 TRBV30 CASAGSQYDTQYF TGTGCCTCAGCGGGAAGTCAGTACGATACGCAGTATTTT
TRBJ2-2 - TRBD2 TRBV7-2 CASSLWLSGGAYTGELFF TGTGCCAGCAGCTTATGGCTAAGCGGGGGGGCCTACACCGGGGAGCTGTTTTTT
TRBJ2-7 few TRBD2 TRBV5-5 CASSLAGTSHEQYF TGTGCCAGCAGCTTGGCAGGGACTAGCCACGAGCAGTACTTC
TRBJ2-3 - TRBD2 TRBV5-1 CASSFAGLAGGGLDTQYF TGCGCCAGCAGCTTCGCGGGACTAGCGGGAGGAGGGCTAGATACGCAGTATTTT
TRBJ2-1 - TRBD1 TRBV5-1 CASSFGTGMALVNEQFF TGCGCCAGCAGCTTTGGGACAGGGATGGCCCTCGTGAATGAGCAGTTCTTC
TRBJ2-7 - - TRBV6-5 CASSYTAGEQYF TGTGCCAGCAGTTACACGGCAGGCGAGCAGTACTTC
TRBJ1-1 once TRBD1 TRBV29-1 CRADTQGVVGAFF TGCAGGGCGGATACACAGGGGGTAGTTGGGGCTTTCTTT
TRBJ1-2 - - TRBV19 CASSIISGYGYTF TGTGCCAGTAGTATTATTTCAGGGTATGGCTACACCTTC
TRBJ2-7 - - TRBV7-2 CASSAGPFYEQYF TGTGCCAGCAGCGCGGGACCATTCTACGAGCAGTACTTC
TRBJ1-2 - - TRBV28 CASSLVRDGYTF TGTGCCAGCAGTTTGGTACGGGATGGCTACACCTTC
TRBJ1-2 few - TRBV11-2 CASSFVSARIGGYTF TGTGCCAGCAGCTTTGTCTCAGCCAGGATAGGTGGCTACACCTTC
TRBJ2-1 - TRBD2 TRBV4-1 CASSIGLAGGSYNEQFF TGCGCCAGCAGCATAGGACTAGCGGGAGGATCCTACAATGAGCAGTTCTTC
TRBJ2-7 - TRBD2 TRBV7-9 CASSSVGGLSYEQYF TGTGCCAGCAGCTCGGTCGGGGGGTTGTCCTACGAGCAGTACTTC
TRBJ1-1 - - TRBV9 CASSVAGALDTEAFF TGTGCCAGCAGCGTAGCTGGGGCGCTGGACACTGAAGCTTTCTTT
TRBJ2-7 few TRBD2 TRBV5-4 CASSSEGSGRYMQYF TGTGCCAGCAGCTCGGAGGGTAGCGGGAGGTACATGCAGTACTTC
TRBJ1-6 - - TRBV11-2 CASSLGGSGSYNSPLHF TGTGCCAGCAGCTTAGGAGGGAGCGGGTCCTATAATTCACCCCTCCACTTT
TRBJ2-7 - TRBD2 TRBV2 CATTSGRSGQYF TGTGCCACTACTAGCGGGAGGTCCGGGCAGTACTTC
TRBJ1-2 - - TRBV28 CASSPGGLYGYTF TGTGCCAGCAGTCCCGGGGGGCTCTATGGCTACACCTTC
TRBJ2-2 - - TRBV24-1 CATSDKYTGSMNTGELFF TGTGCCACCAGTGACAAATATACAGGATCTATGAACACCGGGGAGCTGTTTTTT
TRBJ1-2 - - TRBV27 CASSLKSGGYGYTF TGTGCCAGCAGTTTAAAATCCGGGGGTTATGGCTACACCTTC
TRBJ2-4 once TRBD1 TRBV2 CASSSPGQAPKNIQYF TGTGCCAGCAGTAGTCCGGGACAGGCACCCAAAAACATTCAGTACTTC
TRBJ2-7 - - TRBV6-1 CASSEGDMSGYF TGTGCCAGCAGTGAAGGAGATATGAGCGGTTACTTC